A selection of T cell receptor beta chains follows, all from one sample in a study of cytomegalovirus exposure and HLA in healthy donors. Libraries were prepared by immunoSEQ multiplex PCR; TCRdb keeps only in-frame clonotypes and omits some of them. The sample contains 200,000 to 250,000 clones, approximately 90% of which appear only once. Sequenced: PBMCs. The source of these receptors is a woman aged 18-35 years in good health and CMV-seronegative. Each CDR3 is given with its conserved first and last residue. A D gene is named only where the DNA matches it firmly. Size values are once, few and many counts, or a class for expanded clones, and some rows have none.

d_gene,abundance,j_gene,v_gene,CDR3aa,CDR3nt
.,.,TRBJ1-4,TRBV2,CASTKQGTIEKLFF,TGTGCCAGCACCAAACAGGGAACAATTGAAAAACTGTTTTTT
TRBD1,.,TRBJ2-7,TRBV30,CAWTPRDRVYEQYF,TGTGCCTGGACCCCCCGGGACAGGGTTTACGAGCAGTACTTC
.,.,TRBJ1-4,TRBV7-9,CASSLLTGEEKLFF,TGTGCCAGCAGCTTATTGACAGGCGAAGAAAAACTGTTTTTT
TRBD2,.,TRBJ2-1,TRBV13,CASSSTGTRYNEQFF,TGTGCCAGCAGTTCAACCGGGACTAGGTACAATGAGCAGTTCTTC
.,.,TRBJ1-5,TRBV4-3,CASSSDGGDQPQHF,TGCGCCAGCAGCTCCGACGGGGGTGATCAGCCCCAGCATTTT
.,.,TRBJ1-2,TRBV7-2,CASSKGQNYGYTF,TGTGCCAGCAGCAAAGGACAGAACTATGGCTACACCTTC
TRBD2,few,TRBJ2-7,TRBV7-2,CASSRTSAYEQYF,TGTGCCAGCAGTCGGACTAGCGCCTACGAGCAGTACTTC
TRBD1,.,TRBJ1-1,TRBV7-9,CASSSDRGTNTEAFF,TGTGCCAGCAGCTCCGACAGGGGAACGAACACTGAAGCTTTCTTT
.,.,TRBJ2-4,TRBV13,CASSLEGENIQYF,TGTGCCAGCAGCTTAGAGGGGGAAAACATTCAGTACTTC
TRBD1,.,TRBJ1-4,TRBV19,CASSVQGAEEKLFF,TGTGCCAGTAGTGTCCAGGGGGCAGAGGAAAAACTGTTTTTT
.,.,TRBJ2-1,TRBV4-1,CASSQETTRPYNEQFF,TGCGCCAGCAGCCAAGAAACTACGCGACCCTACAATGAGCAGTTCTTC
.,.,TRBJ2-5,TRBV19,CASGLETQYF,TGTGCCAGTGGACTAGAGACCCAGTACTTC
TRBD1,.,TRBJ2-7,TRBV6-4,CASSGRQGEYF,TGTGCCAGCAGTGGCCGACAGGGGGAGTACTTC
TRBD2,.,TRBJ2-1,TRBV11-2,CASSFGGRAFNEQFF,TGTGCCAGCAGCTTCGGCGGGAGGGCCTTCAATGAGCAGTTCTTC
.,few,TRBJ1-3,TRBV6-1,CASKQGRGNTIYF,TGTGCCAGCAAGCAGGGAAGGGGGAACACCATATATTTT
.,.,TRBJ2-2,TRBV6-4,CASSDGAVHTGELFF,TGTGCCAGCAGTGACGGTGCGGTTCACACCGGGGAGCTGTTTTTT
.,.,TRBJ2-7,TRBV15,CATSRVAGDLHEQYF,TGTGCCACCAGCAGAGTGGCAGGGGATTTACACGAGCAGTACTTC
.,.,TRBJ2-2,TRBV7-9,CASSHLAVNTGELFF,TGTGCCAGCAGCCATCTCGCGGTGAACACCGGGGAGCTGTTTTTT
.,.,TRBJ2-1,TRBV4-1,CASSRPQTSGYNEQFF,TGCGCCAGCAGCCGCCCGCAGACTAGTGGATACAATGAGCAGTTCTTC
.,.,TRBJ1-3,TRBV5-1,CASSLAGVQSGNTIYF,TGCGCCAGCAGCTTGGCGGGTGTCCAATCTGGAAACACCATATATTTT
.,.,TRBJ2-7,TRBV7-9,CASSLVGREQYF,TGTGCCAGCAGCTTAGTCGGTCGCGAGCAGTACTTC
.,.,TRBJ2-7,TRBV14,CASSRQGSAYEQYF,TGTGCCAGCAGCCGGCAGGGATCAGCCTACGAGCAGTACTTC
.,.,TRBJ2-7,TRBV21-1,CASPEKGTGPVEQYF,TGTGCCAGCCCCGAAAAGGGCACAGGTCCCGTCGAGCAGTACTTC
.,.,TRBJ2-2,TRBV7-9,CASSLDRRRDTGELFF,TGTGCCAGCAGCTTAGATAGAAGGAGAGACACCGGGGAGCTGTTTTTT
TRBD2,.,TRBJ2-7,TRBV7-2,CASSLVASGGEYEQYF,TGTGCCAGCAGCTTAGTGGCTAGCGGGGGGGAATACGAGCAGTACTTC
TRBD1,.,TRBJ2-4,TRBV5-1,CASRLVYRGLDKNIQYF,TGCGCCAGCAGGCTAGTATACAGGGGGCTTGACAAAAACATTCAGTACTTC
.,.,TRBJ2-3,TRBV4-1,CASSQGQLPTDTQYF,TGCGCCAGCAGCCAAGGACAGCTACCCACAGATACGCAGTATTTT
TRBD2,.,TRBJ2-5,TRBV5-4,CASSLRGGKETQYF,TGTGCCAGCAGCTTACGGGGAGGGAAAGAGACCCAGTACTTC
.,.,TRBJ1-3,TRBV28,CASSLWGPLGGNTIYF,TGTGCCAGCAGTTTATGGGGGCCTTTGGGGGGAAACACCATATATTTT
.,.,TRBJ2-7,TRBV9,CASSPYSVDYEQYF,TGTGCCAGCAGCCCCTATTCGGTAGACTACGAGCAGTACTTC
TRBD1,.,TRBJ2-1,TRBV5-1,CASKPGQSYNEQFF,TGCGCCAGCAAACCGGGACAGTCCTACAATGAGCAGTTCTTC
.,.,TRBJ2-3,TRBV5-1,CASSLGGHTDTQYF,TGCGCCAGCAGCTTGGGTGGGCACACAGATACGCAGTATTTT
.,.,TRBJ2-7,TRBV7-2,CASSLGESYFLYEQYF,TGTGCCAGCAGCTTAGGCGAGAGTTATTTTTTGTACGAGCAGTACTTC
.,.,TRBJ2-3,TRBV10-3,CAIGGAGAADTQYF,TGTGCCATCGGGGGGGCAGGGGCAGCGGATACGCAGTATTTT
TRBD2,.,TRBJ2-1,TRBV27,CASSSIRLAGNNEQFF,TGTGCCAGCAGTTCTATCCGACTAGCGGGAAACAATGAGCAGTTCTTC
.,.,TRBJ1-5,TRBV7-9,CASSRTETGDQPQHF,TGTGCCAGCAGCCGGACAGAGACCGGCGATCAGCCCCAGCATTTT
TRBD1,once,TRBJ1-5,TRBV27,CASRDRGLGSQPQHF,TGTGCCAGCAGAGACAGGGGGCTGGGGTCCCAGCCCCAGCATTTT
TRBD1,.,TRBJ1-4,TRBV4-3,CASSHTGGRGEKLFF,TGCGCCAGCAGCCATACAGGGGGCCGGGGTGAAAAACTGTTTTTT
TRBD1,.,TRBJ2-7,TRBV7-9,CASSPNTGGEQYF,TGTGCCAGCAGCCCAAATACAGGGGGCGAGCAGTACTTC
TRBD2,.,TRBJ2-1,TRBV5-1,CASSSRRGGANEQFF,TGCGCCAGCAGCTCTCGGCGCGGGGGGGCCAATGAGCAGTTCTTC
.,.,TRBJ1-2,TRBV2,CASSDVQNYGYTF,TGTGCCAGCAGTGACGTACAGAACTATGGCTACACCTTC
.,.,TRBJ1-2,TRBV7-9,CASSLEQAVYGYTF,TGTGCCAGCAGCTTAGAACAGGCCGTCTATGGCTACACCTTC
.,.,TRBJ1-5,TRBV4-1,CASSQSASGVGNQPQHF,TGCGCCAGCAGCCAATCCGCCTCAGGGGTTGGCAATCAGCCCCAGCATTTT
.,.,TRBJ2-7,TRBV5-1,CASSSDISTVYEQYF,TGCGCCAGCAGCTCGGACATTTCTACCGTCTACGAGCAGTACTTC
TRBD2,.,TRBJ2-5,TRBV4-3,CASSQGGLAGGRHETQYF,TGCGCCAGCAGCCAAGGGGGGCTAGCGGGAGGGCGGCATGAGACCCAGTACTTC
TRBD1,few,TRBJ2-7,TRBV7-9,CASTPRQGAYEQYF,TGTGCCAGCACCCCTAGACAGGGGGCCTACGAGCAGTACTTC
TRBD2,.,TRBJ2-3,TRBV9,CASSSRLAGKTDTQYF,TGTGCCAGCAGCTCCCGACTAGCGGGAAAAACAGATACGCAGTATTTT
TRBD2,.,TRBJ2-1,TRBV7-2,CASSLDPSGRALANEQFF,TGTGCCAGCAGCTTAGACCCTAGCGGGAGGGCCCTCGCTAATGAGCAGTTCTTC
.,.,TRBJ1-5,TRBV10-3,CAITEEGGNQPQHF,TGTGCCATCACCGAGGAGGGGGGGAATCAGCCCCAGCATTTT
TRBD1,.,TRBJ2-7,TRBV4-3,CASSQDTGGAFYEQYF,TGCGCCAGCAGCCAAGATACAGGGGGCGCATTCTACGAGCAGTACTTC
.,.,TRBJ1-6,TRBV2,CASSEGGSLSYNSPLHF,TGTGCCAGCAGTGAAGGAGGCAGCCTCTCCTATAATTCACCCCTCCACTTT
TRBD2,once,TRBJ2-1,TRBV7-9,CASSRRERDLSYNEQFF,TGTGCCAGCAGCCGCAGGGAGCGGGACCTCTCCTACAATGAGCAGTTCTTC
TRBD2,.,TRBJ2-3,TRBV4-1,CASSQVNLLLAGGHTQYF,TGCGCCAGCAGCCAAGTGAACCTCCTTCTAGCGGGGGGTCATACGCAGTATTTT